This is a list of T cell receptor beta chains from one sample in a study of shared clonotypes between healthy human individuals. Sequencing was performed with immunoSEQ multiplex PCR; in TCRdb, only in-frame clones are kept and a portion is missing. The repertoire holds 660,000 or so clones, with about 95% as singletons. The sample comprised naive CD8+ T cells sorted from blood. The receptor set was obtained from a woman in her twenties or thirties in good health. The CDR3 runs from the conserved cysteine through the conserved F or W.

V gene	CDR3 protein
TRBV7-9	CASSPGGTSADTQYF
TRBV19	CASSTDRGRSNRSYGYTF
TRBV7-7	CASSLAQRSASGKETQYF
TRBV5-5	CASSLVGGEETQYF
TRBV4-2	CASSPLMGGSDTQYF
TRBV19	CASSAGTLSYNEQFF
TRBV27	CASSLGPWREGKNIQYF
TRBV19	CASGLPGNYYEQYF
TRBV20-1	CSATWGGELFF
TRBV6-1	CASSEFPDRYSINEKLFF
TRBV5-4	CASSLSGGYSYNEQFF
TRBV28	CASSLGQGRNEQYF
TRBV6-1	CASSNPTGTSYEQYF
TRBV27	CASRAGGTGELFF
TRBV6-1	CASRGKDRYTDTQYF
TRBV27	CASKPRSSYNEQFF
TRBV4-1	CASSQDRSGNTIYF
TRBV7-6	CASSLETRLAGQETQYF
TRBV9	CASSVFAGPTDTQYF
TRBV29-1	CSVGRLAGLGNEQFF
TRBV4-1	CASSQDSLVVSTDTQYF
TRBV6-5	CASSYGPNQPQHF
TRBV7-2	CASSLAQGLAGYEQYF
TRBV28	CASSPRVSSGKFGQFF
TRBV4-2	CASSPGQGGGYGYTF
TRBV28	CASSSSSGSAEQFF
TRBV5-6	CASSLGDTPYGYTF
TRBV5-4	CASSTGTSGMVNEQFF
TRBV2	CASSPGWYGYTF
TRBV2	CASSGGEYEQYF
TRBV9	CASSVEPAGDEQYF
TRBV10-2	CASMGEDGELFF
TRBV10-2	CASSDMGAYTEAFF